This is a list of T cell receptor beta chains from one sample in a study of blood T cell repertoires in COVID-19. The data were produced by immunoSEQ multiplex PCR, yet TCRdb's version contains in-frame clones alone and is incomplete. The sample carries 150,000 to 200,000 clones, under 85% recorded once. The sequenced sample was peripheral blood. These TCRs come from a man aged 55 to 69 with active or convalescent COVID-19. The CDR3 runs from the conserved cysteine through the conserved F or W. A D gene is named only where the DNA matches it firmly. Only some rows state a clone size, as once, few, many or a class for expanded clones.

d_gene,abundance,v_gene,j_gene,CDR3aa,CDR3nt
TRBD2,-,TRBV7-9,TRBJ2-1,CASSLARGLALSSYNEQFF,TGTGCCAGCAGCTTAGCGCGGGGACTAGCGTTGAGCTCCTACAATGAGCAGTTCTTC
-,-,TRBV15,TRBJ1-1,CATSPSGNMNTEAFF,TGTGCCACCAGCCCTTCAGGAAACATGAACACTGAAGCTTTCTTT
-,once,TRBV2,TRBJ1-1,CASRTRRSGITEAFF,TGTGCCAGCAGAACGAGGAGGTCGGGGATTACTGAAGCTTTCTTT
-,-,TRBV5-4,TRBJ1-2,CASSPPPLFTAGYGYTF,TGTGCCAGCAGCCCGCCCCCGCTGTTTACGGCAGGCTATGGCTACACCTTC
TRBD2,few,TRBV5-4,TRBJ2-1,CASILAGGNEQFF,TGTGCCAGCATCCTAGCGGGAGGGAATGAGCAGTTCTTC
TRBD2,few,TRBV28,TRBJ2-7,CASSSSSGRYEQYF,TGTGCCAGCAGTTCGTCTAGCGGGAGATACGAGCAGTACTTC
TRBD1,-,TRBV11-2,TRBJ1-5,CASSPGQGGGNQPQHF,TGTGCCAGCAGCCCGGGACAGGGGGGAGGCAATCAGCCCCAGCATTTT
-,-,TRBV2,TRBJ1-1,CASREPGAEAFF,TGTGCCAGCAGGGAGCCGGGGGCTGAAGCTTTCTTT
-,-,TRBV18,TRBJ1-2,CASSPDFNYGYTF,TGTGCCAGCTCACCCGACTTTAACTATGGCTACACCTTC
TRBD1,-,TRBV29-1,TRBJ2-5,CSVARGPGQGSETQYF,TGCAGCGTTGCGAGGGGGCCGGGACAGGGATCAGAGACCCAGTACTTC
TRBD1,-,TRBV14,TRBJ1-1,CASSQVRGLMNTEAFF,TGTGCCAGCAGCCAAGTTAGGGGGCTGATGAACACTGAAGCTTTCTTT
TRBD1,-,TRBV4-3,TRBJ1-6,CASSQTQQGSSYNSPLHF,TGCGCCAGCAGCCAAACCCAACAGGGGAGCTCCTATAATTCACCCCTCCACTTT
-,-,TRBV6-6,TRBJ1-2,CASTLGGQDYGYTF,TGTGCCAGCACCCTTGGGGGCCAGGACTATGGCTACACCTTC
-,-,TRBV14,TRBJ1-4,CASRQGNEKLFF,TGTGCCAGCAGACAGGGTAATGAAAAACTGTTTTTT
TRBD2,-,TRBV14,TRBJ2-7,CASSQDIGTSGRNEQYF,TGTGCCAGCAGCCAAGATATCGGGACTAGCGGGAGGAACGAGCAGTACTTC
TRBD2,-,TRBV11-2,TRBJ2-7,CASSLRVIAGGEQYF,TGTGCCAGCAGCCTTAGGGTAATAGCGGGGGGCGAGCAGTACTTC
TRBD1,-,TRBV3-1/TRBV3-2,TRBJ1-1,CASSLQGAEAFF,TGTGCCAGCAGCCTACAGGGGGCTGAAGCTTTCTTT
-,-,TRBV5-1,TRBJ2-7,CASSPARDYEQYF,TGCGCCAGCAGCCCCGCGCGGGACTACGAGCAGTACTTC
TRBD1,few,TRBV6-6,TRBJ1-6,CASSWQGANSPLHF,TGTGCCAGCAGTTGGCAGGGGGCGAATTCACCCCTCCACTTT
TRBD2,-,TRBV11-3,TRBJ2-1,CASRLAGDNEQFF,TGTGCCAGCCGACTAGCGGGAGACAATGAGCAGTTCTTC
-,-,TRBV7-2,TRBJ2-3,CASSLVSSRVTDTQYF,TGTGCCAGCAGCTTAGTGTCTTCGAGGGTCACAGATACGCAGTATTTT
TRBD2,-,TRBV19,TRBJ2-3,CASSRLAGDTQYF,TGTGCCAGTAGTCGACTAGCAGGAGATACGCAGTATTTT
-,once,TRBV5-6,TRBJ2-5,CASSLRGLDETQYF,TGTGCCAGCAGCTTGCGAGGGTTAGATGAGACCCAGTACTTC
-,few,TRBV10-3,TRBJ2-7,CAISGIRFEQYF,TGTGCCATCAGCGGGATTCGCTTCGAGCAGTACTTC
TRBD1,-,TRBV3-1/TRBV3-2,TRBJ2-3,CASSHWDRGVDTQYF,TGTGCCAGCAGCCATTGGGACAGGGGAGTAGATACGCAGTATTTT